One and the same sample provided the 15 T cell receptor beta chains below, sequenced in a study of blood T cell repertoires in COVID-19. This table comes from immunoSEQ multiplex PCR, and its TCRdb copy is limited to in-frame clones, with some not included. The table lists about 240,000 clones, about 79% of them singletons. The sample was peripheral blood. These receptors were taken from an elderly woman with acute or convalescent COVID-19.

The rearrangement uses TRBV5-1 and TRBJ1-1; D gene unclear. CDR3 length equals 14 residues. Germline CDR1 and CDR2: SGHRS and YFSETQ. Trimming pared 2 bases from V and 2 bases from J, leaving 10 bases between. The CDR3 DNA follows: TGCGCCAGCAGCTTTGGACGGGAAAACACTGAAGCTTTCTTT. Amino acids: CASSFGRENTEAFF.

The V gene is TRBV3-1 (or the pseudogene TRBV3-2), the J gene TRBJ2-6; D not resolved. Per the germline V gene, CDR1 is LGHDT and CDR2 is YNNKEL (reference sequence). V was clipped by 1 base and J by 4 bases, with 11 bases between them. The length of the CDR3 is 16 residues. CDR3 nucleotides: TGTGCCAGCAGCCAAGTACGGGTGGCCGGGGCCAACGTCCTGACTTTC. Encoded protein: CASSQVRVAGANVLTF.

This chain connects TRBV6-5 to TRBJ1-5; D possibly corresponds to TRBD1 (5 bases). This CDR3 has 16 residues. V dropped 4 bases and J dropped 6 bases, with 19 bases sitting between them. Germline CDR1 is MNHEY and CDR2 is SVGAGI. The CDR3 region has the DNA TGTGCCAGCAGTTCCTCCCGGGGGGGTTTTGGTCAGCCCCAGCATTTT. Protein sequence: CASSSSRGGFGQPQHF.

The chain combines TRBV2 with TRBJ2-5; D ambiguous. Trimming removed 4 bases at V and 2 bases at J, with 5 bases between. The CDR3 contains 12 residues. Germline values: CDR1 SNHLY, CDR2 FYNNEI. Written as DNA, the CDR3 is TGTGCCAGCAGTGTTAAACAAGAGACCCAGTACTTC. The encoded protein is CASSVKQETQYF.

In its sample, this clone was seen once. This chain links TRBV15 with TRBJ2-4; D is perhaps TRBD2 (5 bases). Germline values: CDR1 LNHNV, CDR2 YYDKDF (reference sequence). Trimming took 0 bases from V and 6 from J, leaving 12 bases between them. The CDR3 consists of 15 residues. The CDR3 here is CATSRDGDGVNIQYF. The DNA for the CDR3 is TGTGCCACCAGCAGAGATGGTGACGGGGTAAACATTCAGTACTTC.

The genes are TRBV28 and TRBJ1-2; D is perhaps TRBD1 (5 bases). The CDR3 covers 15 residues. Germline V gene data show CDR1 as MDHEN and CDR2 as SYDVKM. V was trimmed by 3 bases and J by 0 bases, leaving 11 bases between them. The CDR3 is CASSFPAGANYGYTF. The CDR3 coding sequence is TGTGCCAGCAGTTTCCCGGCGGGGGCTAACTATGGCTACACCTTC.

This clone was counted a single time. The chain joins TRBV20-1 to TRBJ1-2; D not certain. CDR1 is DFQATT, CDR2 SNEGSKA, per germline (reference sequence). The CDR3 loop spans 15 amino acids. The V end was cut by 3 bases, the J end by 4 bases, with 18 bases between. The CDR3 sequence is CSASPSGKPLYGYTF. CDR3 in DNA: TGCAGTGCTAGTCCCTCCGGGAAGCCCCTCTATGGCTACACCTTC.

The V call is TRBV4-1, the J call TRBJ1-2; D gene uncertain. V shed 3 bases and J shed 2 bases, with 7 bases lying between them. This CDR3 comprises 13 residues. Germline CDR1 reads MGHRA; CDR2 reads YSYEKL. CDR3 bases: TGCGCCAGCAGCCACGCGGGGAACTATGGCTACACCTTC. The encoded protein is CASSHAGNYGYTF.

V gene TRBV6-5 combines with J gene TRBJ1-5, with 8 bases matching TRBD1. CDR3 length: 14 residues. Germline-derived CDR1 and CDR2 are MNHEY and SVGAGI. V trimming: 8 bases; J trimming: 6 bases; junction bases outside the gene matches: 9. The chain's CDR3 is CASGGQGEFQPQHF. DNA of the CDR3: TGTGCCAGCGGCGGACAGGGAGAATTTCAGCCCCAGCATTTT.

This chain joins TRBV6-6 and TRBJ1-3; a possible D gene is TRBD1 (5 bases). Germline CDR1 is MNHNY and CDR2 is SVGAGI (reference sequence). This CDR3 is 15 amino acids long. V lost 6 bases and J lost 4, with 16 bases in between. CDR3 loop: CASSQGGVSGNTIYF. The DNA for the CDR3 is TGTGCCAGCAGCCAGGGCGGGGTTTCAGGAAACACCATATATTTT.

The chain employs TRBV5-1 and TRBJ2-1, with 9 bases that match TRBD1. J was trimmed by 7 bases and V by 4 bases; bases with no gene match: 9. This CDR3 is built from 15 residues. Germline lookup yields CDR1 SGHRS and CDR2 YFSETQ. Here the CDR3 reads CASSPGDRVGNEQFF. DNA of the CDR3: TGCGCCAGCAGCCCTGGGGACAGGGTGGGAAATGAGCAGTTCTTC. The full variable domain, in which reference TRBV5-1 and TRBJ2-1 provide the parts outside the CDR3, is KAGVTQTPRYLIKTRGQQVTLSCSPISGHRSVSWYQQTPGQGLQFLFEYFSETQRNKGNFPGRFSGRQFSNSRSEMNVSTLELGDSALYLCASSPGDRVGNEQFFGPGTRLTVL.

On this clone: Other DNA sequences in the same sample also yield this CDR3. The chain carries TRBV6-5 and TRBJ2-5; 8 bases map to TRBD1. V lost 6 bases and J lost 1; bases outside the gene matches: 4. Germline CDR1 and CDR2: MNHEY and SVGAGI. The CDR3 totals 14 residues. The CDR3 protein is CASRGDRGQETQYF. CDR3 bases: TGTGCCAGCAGGGGAGACAGGGGCCAAGAGACCCAGTACTTC.

The rearrangement joins TRBV7-9 to TRBJ1-5; TRBD1 matches at 10 bases. The CDR3 is 16 residues long. V was pared by 5 bases and J by 0 bases, with 4 bases of the junction left unmatched. Germline V lookup: CDR1 SEHNR, CDR2 FQNEAQ (reference sequence). The CDR3 nucleotides read TGTGCCAGCAGCACCGGGACAGGGGATAGCAATCAGCCCCAGCATTTT. Its protein is CASSTGTGDSNQPQHF.

The rearrangement uses TRBV7-2 and TRBJ2-3; D remains unclear. CDR1 is SGHTA, CDR2 FQGNSA, per germline. This CDR3 is 13 amino acids long. Trimming pared 4 bases from V and 0 bases from J, leaving 5 bases between. CDR3 protein: CASSSGSTDTQYF. The CDR3 DNA reads as TGTGCCAGCAGCTCAGGAAGCACAGATACGCAGTATTTT.

This clone showed up just once. The chain is built from TRBV6-4 and TRBJ1-6; tentatively, D is TRBD1 (6 bases). This CDR3 comprises 13 residues. The germline V and J ends were trimmed by 3 bases and 7 bases, with 7 bases remaining between them. Per the germline V gene, CDR1 is MRHNA and CDR2 is SNTAGT. Here the CDR3 reads CASSDQGNSPLHF. Written as DNA, the CDR3 is TGTGCCAGCAGTGATCAGGGGAATTCACCCCTCCACTTT.